These T cell receptor beta chains were read from a single sample in a study of graft-versus-host responses after intestinal transplantation. Repertoires were generated with immunoSEQ multiplex PCR, while TCRdb's copy carries only in-frame clones and drops some. This table has roughly 17,000 clones, approximately 37% appearing once. The input for sequencing was alloreactive CD8+ T cells from a mixed lymphocyte reaction culture, taken before intestinal transplant. The receptors derive from a human patient who received an intestinal transplant. Both conserved end residues are part of each CDR3. D genes are given only for firm matches. Not every row has a clone size; where given, it reads once, few, many or a size class.

J gene | V gene | clone size | D gene | CDR3 protein | CDR3 DNA
TRBJ2-5 | TRBV7-2 | few | TRBD2 | CASSLALTGTRVQETQYF | TGTGCCAGCAGCTTAGCACTTACCGGGACTAGGGTCCAAGAGACCCAGTACTTC
TRBJ2-1 | TRBV27 | NA | NA | CASSLAGLTYNEQFF | TGTGCCAGCAGTTTGGCGGGACTTACCTACAATGAGCAGTTCTTC
TRBJ2-7 | TRBV5-1 | NA | TRBD1 | CASSYGQGVYEQYF | TGCGCCAGCAGCTATGGACAGGGGGTCTACGAGCAGTACTTC
TRBJ2-7 | TRBV9 | NA | NA | CASSVDEAHEQYF | TGTGCCAGCAGCGTAGACGAGGCCCACGAGCAGTACTTC
TRBJ2-2 | TRBV7-9 | NA | TRBD1 | CASSFTVWDSNTGELFF | TGTGCCAGCAGCTTCACAGTTTGGGACAGCAACACCGGGGAGCTGTTTTTT
TRBJ2-7 | TRBV4-1 | NA | NA | CASSQDPHYEQYF | TGCGCCAGCAGCCAAGATCCACACTACGAGCAGTACTTC
TRBJ2-1 | TRBV7-6 | few | NA | CASSLVGNSYNEQFF | TGTGCCAGCAGCTTAGTAGGTAACTCCTACAATGAGCAGTTCTTC
TRBJ2-3 | TRBV19 | NA | NA | CASSIPGSGHTDTQYF | TGTGCCAGTAGTATCCCGGGATCAGGACACACAGATACGCAGTATTTT
TRBJ2-7 | TRBV6-1 | few | NA | CASSEAREWGLYSDSYEQYF | TGTGCCAGCAGTGAAGCGAGGGAATGGGGACTCTACTCAGACTCCTACGAGCAGTACTTC
TRBJ2-2 | TRBV10-3 | NA | TRBD2 | CAITQRLAGALTGELFF | TGTGCCATCACCCAACGGCTAGCGGGAGCACTTACCGGGGAGCTGTTTTTT
TRBJ2-5 | TRBV10-3 | NA | NA | CAIAGADQETQYF | TGTGCCATCGCTGGCGCCGACCAAGAGACCCAGTACTTC
TRBJ2-7 | TRBV18 | few | TRBD2 | CASSPQRESLYEQYF | TGTGCCAGCTCACCACAGCGGGAGTCTCTATACGAGCAGTACTTC
TRBJ2-6 | TRBV6-1 | NA | NA | CASSETYGGRIDFSGANVLTF | TGTGCCAGCAGTGAAACTTATGGGGGACGTATCGATTTCTCTGGGGCCAACGTCCTGACTTTC
TRBJ1-1 | TRBV27 | NA | TRBD1 | CATQGQSYTEAFF | TGTGCCACCCAGGGACAGTCTTACACTGAAGCTTTCTTT
TRBJ2-7 | TRBV28 | medium-sized | TRBD1 | CASSQGTGGREQYF | TGTGCCAGCAGCCAGGGAACAGGGGGGCGCGAGCAGTACTTC
TRBJ2-2 | TRBV9 | NA | TRBD2 | CASSVEREYVGELFF | TGTGCCAGCAGCGTTGAGCGGGAGTATGTCGGGGAGCTGTTTTTT
TRBJ2-7 | TRBV28 | NA | TRBD2 | CASSTAPSRGAAYEQYF | TGTGCCAGCAGTACTGCTCCATCGCGGGGGGCGGCCTACGAGCAGTACTTC
TRBJ1-1 | TRBV30 | NA | NA | CAWRDPGPPFWRYTEAFF | TGTGCCTGGAGGGACCCAGGGCCCCCGTTTTGGAGGTACACTGAAGCTTTCTTT
TRBJ1-1 | TRBV12-5 | NA | NA | CASGFPNTEAFF | TGTGCTAGTGGCTTTCCAAACACTGAAGCTTTCTTT
TRBJ1-1 | TRBV7-3 | NA | NA | CASSLWAGSYMNGEAFF | TGTGCCAGCAGCTTATGGGCAGGGTCCTATATGAACGGTGAAGCTTTCTTT
TRBJ1-2 | TRBV5-6 | NA | NA | CASSLGAAYYGYTF | TGTGCCAGCAGCTTGGGTGCGGCTTACTATGGCTACACCTTC
TRBJ2-1 | TRBV5-6 | medium-sized | NA | CASSLIVHEQFF | TGTGCCAGCAGCTTGATAGTCCATGAGCAGTTCTTC
TRBJ2-1 | TRBV4-2 | NA | NA | CASSQEGVNEQFF | TGTGCCAGCAGCCAAGAAGGGGTCAATGAGCAGTTCTTC
TRBJ1-1 | TRBV4-1 | once | TRBD1 | CASSLRTGVLNTEAFF | TGCGCCAGCAGCCTTCGGACAGGCGTACTTAACACTGAAGCTTTCTTT
TRBJ1-2 | TRBV5-1 | once | NA | CASFRKPGLYGYTF | TGCGCCAGCTTCAGAAAACCGGGCCTCTATGGCTACACCTTC
TRBJ2-7 | TRBV27 | NA | TRBD1 | CASSWDRGQREQYF | TGTGCCAGCAGTTGGGACAGGGGGCAGCGCGAGCAGTACTTC
TRBJ1-4 | TRBV5-1 | NA | NA | CASSPGFWNEKLFF | TGCGCCAGCAGCCCGGGATTCTGGAATGAAAAACTGTTTTTT
TRBJ2-7 | TRBV11-3 | once | NA | CASSFLSYEQYF | TGTGCCAGCAGCTTCCTATCCTACGAGCAGTACTTC
TRBJ1-1 | TRBV7-9 | NA | NA | CASSLALGGITEAFF | TGTGCCAGCAGCTTAGCGCTCGGAGGGATCACTGAAGCTTTCTTT
TRBJ2-6 | TRBV7-7 | NA | NA | CASSVREQSRANVLTF | TGTGCCAGCAGCGTAAGGGAACAAAGTCGGGCCAACGTCCTGACTTTC
TRBJ2-7 | TRBV5-1 | few | NA | CASSRRDDEQYF | TGCGCCAGCAGCCGTAGGGACGACGAGCAGTACTTC
TRBJ2-3 | TRBV5-6 | NA | NA | CASSLPGPGATDTQYF | TGTGCCAGCAGCTTGCCGGGGCCCGGTGCCACAGATACGCAGTATTTT
TRBJ2-2 | TRBV9 | few | NA | CASSGRDGDTGELFF | TGTGCCAGCAGCGGAAGGGACGGGGACACCGGGGAGCTGTTTTTT
TRBJ2-5 | TRBV11-2 | NA | NA | CASSPTEWETQYF | TGTGCCAGCAGCCCCACCGAGTGGGAGACCCAGTACTTC
TRBJ1-3 | TRBV5-1 | NA | NA | CASSSFSPAFSGNTIYF | TGCGCCAGCAGCTCGTTCTCTCCGGCTTTCTCTGGAAACACCATATATTTT
TRBJ2-5 | TRBV2 | NA | TRBD2 | CASSLAVLTSQYF | TGTGCCAGCAGCCTAGCGGTCCTGACGTCCCAGTACTTC
TRBJ2-1 | TRBV7-8 | NA | TRBD2 | CASSQLLAAITYNEQFF | TGTGCCAGCAGCCAACTACTAGCGGCAATCACCTACAATGAGCAGTTCTTC